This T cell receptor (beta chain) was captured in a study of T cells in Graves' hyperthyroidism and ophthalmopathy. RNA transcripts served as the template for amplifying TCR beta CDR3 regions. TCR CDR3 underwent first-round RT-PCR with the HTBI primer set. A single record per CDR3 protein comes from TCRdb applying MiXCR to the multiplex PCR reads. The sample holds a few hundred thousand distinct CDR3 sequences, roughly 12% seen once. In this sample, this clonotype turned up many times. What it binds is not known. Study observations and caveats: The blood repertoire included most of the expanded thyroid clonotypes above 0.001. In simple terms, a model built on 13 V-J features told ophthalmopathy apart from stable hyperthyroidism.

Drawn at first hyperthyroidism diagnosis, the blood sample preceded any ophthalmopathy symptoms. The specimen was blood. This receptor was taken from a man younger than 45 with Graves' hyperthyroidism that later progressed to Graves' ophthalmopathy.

The CDR3 protein is CASSSQDSPTDTQYF. For the CDR3, the DNA is TGTGCCAGCAGTTCCCAGGACAGTCCCACAGATACGCAGTATTTT. The chain employs TRBV12-3 or TRBV12-4 and TRBJ2-3; a possible D gene is TRBD1 (6 bases). Trimming cost V 4 bases and J 2 bases, with 13 bases left between them. This CDR3 spans 15 amino acids.